This note documents a single T cell receptor (beta chain) sequence. The data were taken from a study of T cell clones after liver transplantation. V was pared by 1 base and J by 6 bases, with 6 bases of the junction left unmatched. Germline CDR1 reads SGHVS; CDR2 reads FQNEAQ. CDR3 length equals 15 residues. The table came from immunoSEQ multiplex PCR; TCRdb's copy has only in-frame clones and leaves some out. The table has some 12,000 clones, under 75% seen once. The origin of this receptor is a human patient who received a liver transplant. Some T cells may be the graft donor's. The V and J genes are TRBV7-8 and TRBJ2-3, with TRBD2 matching 8 bases. The source material was CD8+ T cells from blood, sampled at the 22-month timepoint. The CDR3 DNA reads as TGTGCCAGCAGCTTAGGGGCGGGAGGAGGGGATACGCAGTATTTT. Protein: CASSLGAGGGDTQYF.